This TCR beta chain came from a study of response to subunit inactivated influenza vaccine. The V gene lost 2 bases and the J gene lost 5 bases, with 28 bases spanning the gap. Germline-derived CDR1 and CDR2 are ENHRY and SYGVKD. This CDR3 comprises 20 residues. MiXCR, applied by TCRdb to the RT-PCR reads, yields one record per CDR3 protein. This sample yields roughly 790,000 distinct CDR3 sequences, of which 21% are seen a single time; more than 8.5% belongs to the top ten. This clonotype was counted a few times. The chain uses TRBV10-3 and TRBJ2-1, with D perhaps given as TRBD1 or TRBD2 (5 bases each). Sequenced here: PBMCs from blood, sampled 4 to 6 days after vaccination. This TCR was sampled from a man aged 45-65 years who received an inactivated influenza vaccine. The CDR3 coding sequence is TGTGCCATCAGTGAGGGGGACCGTAGGGGCCCCACACACACACACAATGAGCAGTTCTTC. Amino acid sequence: CAISEGDRRGPTHTHNEQFF.